Listed below are T cell receptor beta chains from one sample, sequenced in a study of T cells after yellow fever vaccination. TCRdb re-called the 5' RACE reads through MiXCR, storing one row per CDR3 protein. This sample has a few hundred thousand distinct CDR3 sequences; about a sixth occur once, and the top ten carry around 15%. This material consisted of PBMCs, taken 5 to 6 days after the first yellow fever vaccination. The origin of the receptors is a man aged 18 to 30 who received the YFV17D yellow fever vaccine. The conserved cysteine and the conserved F or W are not part of the CDR3 here. Not every row has a clone size; where given, it reads once, few, many or a size class.

TRBV6-1,few,ASSRDRLGPQPQH
TRBV7-9,few,ASSSNRDSYNEQF
TRBV5-5,many,ASSFLALGQGTGNEQF
TRBV5-1,NA,ASSLNGGPKNEQF
TRBV9,NA,ASSAGARGSDTQY
TRBV4-1,few,ASSHLGEEQY
TRBV6-1,few,ASSLRQGLTGELF
TRBV6-2/TRBV6-3,few,ASSFLLRGGGLGEQF
TRBV11-1,NA,ASSLLVLAGVPKDEQF
TRBV14,NA,ASQGGGEQF
TRBV10-3,NA,AISESDTGELF
TRBV12-3/TRBV12-4,few,ASSSRGELPGELF
TRBV19,few,ASSIRGLAEAF
TRBV10-3,few,VSRAPVGTEAF
TRBV15,NA,ATRPYDSSYGYT
TRBV10-3,few,AISPGETQY
TRBV6-5,NA,ASSYKWGRILGANVLT
TRBV7-2,few,ASSLVSGAMNTEAF
TRBV4-2,once,ASSQDPSIQETQY
TRBV4-2,few,ASSQDLRPAGYT
TRBV7-9,NA,ASSSPTGRATEAF
TRBV5-1,NA,ASGTGTGADNEQF
TRBV10-2,NA,ASRVTVADTQY
TRBV9,few,ASSGTVAGGYT
TRBV7-8,many,ASTRGGKNIQY
TRBV12-3/TRBV12-4,NA,ASSLIGGAAQPQH
TRBV9,few,ASSVDHRQAGNTIY
TRBV20-1,few,SARDQSSGANVLT
TRBV28,few,ATGDGLNRETQY
TRBV7-2,NA,ASSSYGQGNYGYT
TRBV9,NA,ASSGRDRGVIEQF
TRBV7-2,NA,ASSPDRGRDEKLF
TRBV7-2,few,ASSWDRDGGYT
TRBV7-9,NA,ASSYRGGPLH
TRBV7-9,NA,ASTGQASNQPQH
TRBV4-1,NA,ASSPDPRYAF
TRBV20-1,NA,SAPGGPTYNEQF
TRBV28,many,ASSSPGEDVGNSPLH
TRBV7-2,NA,ASSAEQGNSPLH
TRBV7-8,NA,ASSLMSGGGETQY
TRBV4-3,many,ASSPLEGKGNTEAF
TRBV12-3/TRBV12-4,many,ASSSPVRGRKWTQY
TRBV5-1,few,ASSSAGPDGSSYNEQF
TRBV4-1,few,ASSQDPQGATYNEQF
TRBV7-2,NA,ASSLGFRTANTEAF
TRBV19,few,ASSIAGRANYGYT
TRBV7-2,NA,ASSLNGIGSNQPQH
TRBV3-1,NA,ASSLQRTGDSGANVLT
TRBV6-1,NA,ASRPETGTYEQY
TRBV14,few,ASSQRDNYNEQF
TRBV20-1,NA,SASRVDGQVNQETQY
TRBV6-2/TRBV6-3,once,ASSPGTGSSYNEQF
TRBV7-8,NA,ASSLEHGNTEAF
TRBV20-1,few,SARDRALFNSPLH
TRBV5-1,few,ASSSKPQTDANYGYT
TRBV6-1,NA,ASSVAGAFTDTQY
TRBV20-1,NA,SLRAGTAYSYEQY
TRBV12-3/TRBV12-4,many,ASSPTGGDTQY
TRBV5-1,NA,ASSSGLGDTQY
TRBV5-1,few,ASSLTGQGVPGELF